A single sample is the source of the 26 T cell receptor beta chains below, sequenced in a study of CD8 T cells in Susac syndrome. Reverse transcription of 0.5 to 1 ug RNA was carried out with random hexamers. TCRdb reprocessed the immunoSEQ multiplex PCR reads with MiXCR, giving one entry per CDR3 protein. Among some 180,000 distinct CDR3 sequences listed, around 94% were seen once. Sequencing used CD4+ T cells from PBMCs. The receptors derive from a human donor with Susac syndrome.

The chain links TRBV4-3 to TRBJ1-2; the D is unclear. Germline values: CDR1 LGHNA, CDR2 YSLEER. This CDR3 has 13 residues. Trimming took off 1 base at V and 6 bases at J, with 9 bases between the two ends. CDR3 bases: TGCGCCAGCAGCCAAGCTCGACGGGATGGCTACACCTTC. Translated, it gives CASSQARRDGYTF.

This chain connects TRBV11-2 to TRBJ2-2, with 12 bases lining up with TRBD2. The CDR3 is 16 amino acids. After removal of 3 bases from V and 4 bases from J, the junction contained 3 bases not matched to a gene. The germline V gene encodes CDR1 SGHAT and CDR2 FQNNGV. The CDR3 sequence is CASSFLAGGVTGELFF. In DNA, the CDR3 is TGTGCCAGCAGCTTTCTAGCGGGAGGGGTCACCGGGGAGCTGTTTTTT.

V and J are TRBV12-3 or TRBV12-4 and TRBJ1-4; tentatively, D is TRBD1 (6 bases). CDR3 length equals 16 residues. With 4 bases removed from V and 0 bases from J, the gap between germline ends came to 12 bases. The CDR3 sequence is CASSSTGSATNEKLFF. In DNA, the CDR3 is TGTGCCAGCAGTTCAACAGGGTCTGCAACTAATGAAAAACTGTTTTTT.

The chain recombines TRBV19 with TRBJ1-4, with D uncertain. The V gene lost 8 bases and the J gene lost 6 bases, with 10 bases spanning the gap. The CDR3 extends over 12 amino acids. The germline V gene encodes CDR1 LNHDA and CDR2 SQIVND (reference sequence). The CDR3 coding sequence is TGTGCCAGTGGGGTCCCGGATGAAAAACTGTTTTTT. Amino acids: CASGVPDEKLFF.

The chain uses TRBV12-3 or TRBV12-4 and TRBJ1-2, with a tentative D call TRBD1 (6 bases). The CDR3 consists of 13 residues. V lost 6 bases and J lost 6, with 14 bases in between. The DNA of the CDR3 is TGTGCCAGCAGACAGACCAGGGGAGATGGCTACACCTTC. It is translated as CASRQTRGDGYTF.

The rearrangement joins TRBV30 to TRBJ1-5; 7 nucleotides align to TRBD1. This CDR3 is built from 14 residues. Germline V CDR1 and CDR2: GTSNPN, SVGIG (reference sequence). The ends lost 2 bases at V and 3 bases at J; junction bases unmatched: 4. The CDR3 sequence: CAWSKGGPNQPQHF. For the CDR3, the DNA is TGTGCCTGGAGTAAAGGGGGCCCCAATCAGCCCCAGCATTTT.

The chain combines TRBV15 with TRBJ2-1; 7 bases are shared with TRBD2. V dropped 0 bases and J dropped 6; count of bases not matched to a gene: 5. This CDR3 has 15 residues. Looked up from germline, CDR1 is LNHNV and CDR2 is YYDKDF (reference sequence). In DNA form, the CDR3 reads TGTGCCACCAGCAGAGATGGACTAGATGGCAATGAGCAGTTCTTC. Translating gives CATSRDGLDGNEQFF. Filled out from reference TRBV15 and TRBJ2-1, the complete variable domain reads DAMVIQNPRYQVTQFGKPVTLSCSQTLNHNVMYWYQQKSSQAPKLLFHYYDKDFNNEADTPDNFQSRRPNTSFCFLDIRSPGLGDTAMYLCATSRDGLDGNEQFFGPGTRLTVL.

The chain couples TRBV28 to TRBJ2-7; 7 bases are shared with TRBD1. The CDR3 is made up of 16 amino acids. CDR1 and CDR2 (germline): MDHEN, SYDVKM. Losses at the gene ends were 5 bases for V and 0 bases for J; bases not matched to a gene: 10. CDR3 loop: CASSGRTGTISYEQYF. CDR3 DNA sequence: TGTGCCAGCAGTGGCCGGACAGGCACTATCTCCTACGAGCAGTACTTC.

J is TRBJ1-1 and V is TRBV7-9; D is unresolved. V was clipped by 1 base and J by 5 bases, with 17 bases between them. The CDR3 is made up of 16 amino acids. CDR1 SEHNR and CDR2 FQNEAQ come from the germline V gene (reference sequence). CDR3 sequence: CASSLEGFSGKTEAFF. The CDR3 region has the DNA TGTGCCAGCAGCTTAGAAGGTTTTAGTGGGAAGACTGAAGCTTTCTTT. The whole variable domain, remainder taken from reference TRBV7-9 and TRBJ1-1, is DTGVSQNPRHKITKRGQNVTFRCDPISEHNRLYWYRQTLGQGPEFLTYFQNEAQLEKSRLLSDRFSAERPKGSFSTLEIQRTEQGDSAMYLCASSLEGFSGKTEAFFGQGTRLTVV.

This rearrangement joins TRBV4-2 to TRBJ2-3, with 10 bases matching TRBD2. CDR3 size: 16 residues. The germline V gene encodes CDR1 LGHNA and CDR2 YNFKEQ. The V segment lost 1 base and the J segment 3 bases; nucleotides outside the gene matches: 4. The CDR3 DNA reads TGTGCCAGCAGCCAAGGGAGCGGGGGGGCAACAGATACGCAGTATTTT. Translation: CASSQGSGGATDTQYF.

This chain joins TRBV10-3 and TRBJ2-5; unclear D gene. Germline V CDR1 and CDR2: ENHRY, SYGVKD. The CDR3 extends over 14 amino acids. Trimming shortened V by 6 bases and J by 5 bases, and 16 bases separated the two germline ends. CDR3 nucleotide sequence: TGTGCCATCAGCATGGACCTCAAGTTGGAGACCCAGTACTTC. Its translation is CAISMDLKLETQYF.

The chain carries TRBV25-1 and TRBJ2-3, with D maybe TRBD2 (5 bases). The germline V gene encodes CDR1 MGHDK and CDR2 SYGVNS. Trimming left V 5 bases short and J 2 bases short, with 14 bases between. The CDR3 runs 15 residues. Written as DNA, the CDR3 is TGTGCCAGCAGTATGGACTCAAATCCCACAGATACGCAGTATTTT. Its protein product is CASSMDSNPTDTQYF.

The chain is built from TRBV11-2 and TRBJ1-4; D possibly corresponds to TRBD1 (5 bases). This CDR3 region has 16 residues. Trimming shortened V by 4 bases and J by 7 bases, and 19 bases separated the two germline ends. Germline CDR1 reads SGHAT; CDR2 reads FQNNGV. CDR3: CASSYAKGSVGEKLFF. In DNA form, the CDR3 reads TGTGCCAGCAGCTACGCAAAGGGGAGCGTAGGTGAAAAACTGTTTTTT.

This chain connects TRBV5-1 to TRBJ2-4; weak D call: TRBD2 (5 bases). The germline V gene encodes CDR1 SGHRS and CDR2 YFSETQ. The CDR3 loop spans 15 amino acids. V shed 2 bases and J shed 7 bases, with 16 bases lying between them. The CDR3 DNA follows: TGCGCCAGCAGCTTTGGGCAGGCAACGGGGAACATTCAGTACTTC. Encoded protein: CASSFGQATGNIQYF.

V usage is TRBV4-1 and J usage is TRBJ1-1; D not certain. The CDR3 contains 16 residues. The germline gives CDR1 MGHRA, CDR2 YSYEKL. Trimming left V 1 base short and J 1 base short, with 13 bases between. As DNA, the CDR3 is TGCGCCAGCAGCCAAGTTGTAGGGATGGGGAACACTGAAGCTTTCTTT. Translating gives CASSQVVGMGNTEAFF.

The chain employs TRBV29-1 and TRBJ1-2; 7 positions agree with TRBD1. Germline V gene data show CDR1 as SQVTM and CDR2 as ANQGSEA. V lost 7 bases and J lost 14; bases outside the gene matches: 13. The CDR3 is 11 amino acids. The CDR3 reads CSGRGTAGETF. CDR3 DNA: TGCAGCGGAAGAGGGACAGCGGGGGAGACCTTC.

In DNA form, the CDR3 reads TGTGCCAGCAGCCGGAGTATCCGGGACAGCAACAACGAGCAGTACTTC. Translation: CASSRSIRDSNNEQYF. The rearrangement joins TRBV5-4 to TRBJ2-7, with TRBD1 matching 7 bases. The length of the CDR3 is 16 residues. In germline, CDR1 is SGHNT, CDR2 YYREEE (reference sequence). The junction had 15 bases not matched to a gene; V was cut back by 4 bases and J by 5 bases.

J is TRBJ2-2 and V is TRBV3-1; D is uncertain. V lost 0 bases and J lost 3, with 8 bases in between. The CDR3 consists of 15 residues. Germline lookup yields CDR1 LGHDT and CDR2 YNNKEL (reference sequence). CDR3 coding DNA: TGTGCCAGCAGCCAAGAGTTACCCGACACCGGGGAGCTGTTTTTT. It translates to CASSQELPDTGELFF.

The chain combines TRBV12-5 with TRBJ1-5; D is unclear. CDR1 and CDR2 (germline): LGHNT, FRNRAP. V was cut by 3 bases and J by 5 bases, with 8 bases left in between. The length of the CDR3 is 13 residues. The CDR3 loop reads CASGLEEDQPQHF. CDR3 nucleotide sequence: TGTGCTAGTGGTTTAGAAGAGGATCAGCCCCAGCATTTT.

This chain uses TRBV12-3 or TRBV12-4 with TRBJ1-5; TRBD1 is a possible D gene (6 bases). V was pared by 6 bases and J by 4 bases, with 10 bases between. The CDR3 is 13 residues long. CDR3 in amino acids: CASRPTGNQPQHF. CDR3 nucleotide sequence: TGTGCCAGCAGGCCTACAGGGAATCAGCCCCAGCATTTT.

This clonotype was counted a single time. One end of the junction fails to match germline, which may point to a read error. The chain carries TRBV5-1 and TRBJ2-3; 8 positions match TRBD1. The CDR3 runs to 15 residues. Germline V gene lookup returns CDR1 SGHRS and CDR2 YFSETQ. The CDR3 spells CASSLAAGGEDTQYF. The CDR3 DNA reads as TGCGCCAGCAGTTTGGCAGCAGGGGGCGAAGATACGCAGTATTTT.

This chain joins TRBV3-1 and TRBJ2-1, with no clear D. V was pared by 6 bases and J by 10 bases, with 10 bases between. The CDR3 sequence is 11 residues long. Germline V gene data show CDR1 as LGHDT and CDR2 as YNNKEL (reference sequence). DNA of the CDR3: TGTGCCAGCAGGCAACAGCAGGAGCAGTTCTTC. This translates into CASRQQQEQFF.

This clonotype was seen just once. The J gene is TRBJ2-3, the V gene TRBV20-1, with D unresolved. The CDR3 runs to 13 residues. Deletions cut 3 bases from V and 0 bases from J, with 7 bases between. Germline CDR1 DFQATT, CDR2 SNEGSKA (reference sequence). In DNA form, the CDR3 reads TGCAGTGCTAGGAAGACTAGCACAGATACGCAGTATTTT. It encodes CSARKTSTDTQYF.

DNA of the CDR3: TGCGCCAGCAGCCAAGCGGTCGGGGAGCTGTTTTTT. Encoded protein: CASSQAVGELFF. V usage is TRBV4-1 and J usage is TRBJ2-2, with D unresolved. Looked up from germline, CDR1 is MGHRA and CDR2 is YSYEKL. The CDR3 has 12 amino acids. V lost 1 base and J lost 7, with 4 bases in between.

V is TRBV10-3 and J is TRBJ2-1; 7 bases align to TRBD1. V was clipped by 4 bases and J by 4 bases; unmatched bases: 4. The germline gives CDR1 ENHRY, CDR2 SYGVKD. The CDR3 contains 14 residues. The CDR3 region has the DNA TGTGCCATCAGTGCGCGACAGGGTTACAATGAGCAGTTCTTC. Protein sequence: CAISARQGYNEQFF.

The chain is built from TRBV7-3 and TRBJ2-1, with D uncertain. Germline V lookup: CDR1 SGHTA, CDR2 FQGTGA. The CDR3 has 16 residues. Trimming pared 5 bases from V and 0 bases from J, leaving 14 bases between. CDR3 residues: CASSPGGWSSYNEQFF. Written as DNA, the CDR3 is TGTGCCAGCAGCCCGGGTGGGTGGAGCTCCTACAATGAGCAGTTCTTC.